This T cell receptor (beta chain) came from a study of T cells in Graves' hyperthyroidism and ophthalmopathy. Amplified regions were TCR beta CDR3 sequences from RNA transcripts. First-round RT-PCR of the TCR CDR3 relied on the HTBI primer set. TCRdb called the multiplex PCR reads again in MiXCR, with one record for every CDR3 protein. The data hold 360,000 or so distinct CDR3 sequences, with 15% to 20% observed a single time. This clonotype came up many times. The V end was cut by 6 bases, the J end by 6 bases, with 17 bases between. The CDR3 is 14 amino acids. The germline CDR1 and CDR2 sequences are KGHSH and LQKENI.

The clonotype was recovered from a woman in her 40s with Graves' ophthalmopathy. Sequencing was done on a sample of blood. The V and J genes are TRBV18 and TRBJ1-2; D unresolved. The CDR3 loop is CASSPTPLTDGYTF. The CDR3 DNA sequence: TGTGCCAGCTCCCCTACCCCCCTTACTGATGGCTACACCTTC.